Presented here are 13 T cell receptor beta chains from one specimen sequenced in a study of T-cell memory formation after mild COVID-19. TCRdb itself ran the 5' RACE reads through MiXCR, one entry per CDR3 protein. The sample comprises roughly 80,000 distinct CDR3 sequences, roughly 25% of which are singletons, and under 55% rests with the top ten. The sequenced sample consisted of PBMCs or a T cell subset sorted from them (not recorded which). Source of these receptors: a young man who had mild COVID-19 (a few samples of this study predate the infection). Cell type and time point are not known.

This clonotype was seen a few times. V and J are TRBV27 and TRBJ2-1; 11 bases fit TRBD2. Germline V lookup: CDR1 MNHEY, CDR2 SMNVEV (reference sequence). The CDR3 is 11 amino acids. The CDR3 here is CVSGGAYEQFF. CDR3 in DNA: TGTGTTAGCGGGGGGGCCTATGAGCAGTTCTTC.

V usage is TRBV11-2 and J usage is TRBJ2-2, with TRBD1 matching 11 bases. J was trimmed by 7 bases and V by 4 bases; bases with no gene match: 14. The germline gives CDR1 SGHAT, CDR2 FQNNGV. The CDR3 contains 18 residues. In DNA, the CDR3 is TGTGCCAGCAGCTCGAGACGACCGGGACAGGGGGAGGACGGGGAGCTGTTTTTT. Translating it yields CASSSRRPGQGEDGELFF.

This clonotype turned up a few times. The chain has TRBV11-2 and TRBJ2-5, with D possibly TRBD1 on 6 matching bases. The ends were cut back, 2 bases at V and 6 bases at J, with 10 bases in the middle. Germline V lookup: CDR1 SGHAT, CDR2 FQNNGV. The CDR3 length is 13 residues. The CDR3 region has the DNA TGTGCCAGCAGCTTAACAGGGCTAAAGACCCAGTACTTC. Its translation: CASSLTGLKTQYF.

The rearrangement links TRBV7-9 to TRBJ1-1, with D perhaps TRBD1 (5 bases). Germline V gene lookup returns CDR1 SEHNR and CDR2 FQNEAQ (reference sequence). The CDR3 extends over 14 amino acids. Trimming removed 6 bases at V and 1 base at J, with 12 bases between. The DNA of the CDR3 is TGTGCCAGCAGTCCCGACAGATGGAACACTGAAGCTTTCTTT. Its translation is CASSPDRWNTEAFF.

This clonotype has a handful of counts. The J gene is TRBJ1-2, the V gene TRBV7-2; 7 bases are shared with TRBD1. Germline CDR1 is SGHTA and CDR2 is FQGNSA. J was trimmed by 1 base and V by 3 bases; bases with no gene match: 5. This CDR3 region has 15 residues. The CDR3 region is CASSLDRSNNYGYTF. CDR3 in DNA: TGTGCCAGCAGCTTGGACAGGTCAAATAACTATGGCTACACCTTC.

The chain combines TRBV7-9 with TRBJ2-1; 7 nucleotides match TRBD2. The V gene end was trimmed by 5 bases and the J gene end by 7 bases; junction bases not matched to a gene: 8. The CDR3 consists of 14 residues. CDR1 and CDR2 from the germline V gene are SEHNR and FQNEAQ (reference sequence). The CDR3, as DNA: TGTGCCAGCAGCCAAGCGGGGTCGGGGAATGAGCAGTTCTTC. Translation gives CASSQAGSGNEQFF.

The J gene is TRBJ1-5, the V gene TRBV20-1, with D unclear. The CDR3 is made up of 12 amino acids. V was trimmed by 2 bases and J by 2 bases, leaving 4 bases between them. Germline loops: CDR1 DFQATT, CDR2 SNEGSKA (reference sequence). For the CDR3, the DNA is TGCAGTGCTAGACAGGGCAATCAGCCCCAGCATTTT. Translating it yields CSARQGNQPQHF.

CDR3 loop: CASSSTGLSNQPQHF. The CDR3, as DNA: TGTGCCAGCAGCTCGACAGGGTTAAGCAATCAGCCCCAGCATTTT. V and J are TRBV6-5 and TRBJ1-5; the match to TRBD1 covers 7 bases. Germline CDR1 and CDR2: MNHEY and SVGAGI. J was trimmed by 1 base and V by 6 bases; bases with no gene match: 6. The CDR3 consists of 15 residues.

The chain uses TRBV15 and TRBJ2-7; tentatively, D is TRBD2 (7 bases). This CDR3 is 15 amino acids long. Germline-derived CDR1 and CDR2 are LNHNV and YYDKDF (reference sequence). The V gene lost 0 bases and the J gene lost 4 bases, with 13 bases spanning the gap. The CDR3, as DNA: TGTGCCACCAGCAGAGATGGGGGGGGGCTATACGAGCAGTACTTC. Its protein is CATSRDGGGLYEQYF.

DNA for the CDR3: TGTGCCAGCAGCCCCTTCAAGACAGGATCACCCAAAGAGACCCAGTACTTC. The encoded protein is CASSPFKTGSPKETQYF. This chain uses TRBV11-1 with TRBJ2-5; TRBD1 is a possible D gene (6 bases). The germline gives CDR1 SGHAT, CDR2 FQDESV (reference sequence). CDR3 length: 17 residues. Trimming left V 5 bases short and J 3 bases short, with 22 bases between.

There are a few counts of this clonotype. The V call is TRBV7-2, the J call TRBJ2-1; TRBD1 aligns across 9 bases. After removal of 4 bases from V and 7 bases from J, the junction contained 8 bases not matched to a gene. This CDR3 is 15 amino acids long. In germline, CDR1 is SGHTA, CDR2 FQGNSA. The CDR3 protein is CASSSTHRGRNEQFF. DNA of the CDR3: TGTGCCAGCAGCTCAACTCACAGGGGGCGGAATGAGCAGTTCTTC.

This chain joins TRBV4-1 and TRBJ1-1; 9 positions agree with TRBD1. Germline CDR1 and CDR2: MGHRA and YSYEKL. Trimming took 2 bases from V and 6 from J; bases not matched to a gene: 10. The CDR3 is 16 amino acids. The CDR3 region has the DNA TGCGCCAGCAGCCAAAAAGGGACCGGGACAGGGTCTGAAGCTTTCTTT. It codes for CASSQKGTGTGSEAFF.

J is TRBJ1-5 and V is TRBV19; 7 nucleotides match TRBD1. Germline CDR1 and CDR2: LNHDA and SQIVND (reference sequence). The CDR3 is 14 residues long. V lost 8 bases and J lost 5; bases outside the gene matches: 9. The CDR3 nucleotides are TGTGCCAGTGGTGACAGGGTTAGTGATCAGCCCCAGCATTTT. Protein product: CASGDRVSDQPQHF.